The T cell receptor beta chain described here comes from a study of T-cell reconstitution after alpha-beta-depleted transplantation in children. Unique molecular identifiers were incorporated during preparation of the TCRbeta library. TCRdb re-called the PCR reads with MiXCR, one entry per CDR3 protein. The data show 250,000 to 350,000 distinct CDR3 sequences, almost 10% seen once. The V end was cut by 1 base, the J end by 0 bases, with 16 bases between. Looked up from germline, CDR1 is SGHKS and CDR2 is YYEKEE (reference sequence). The CDR3 loop spans 17 amino acids. This clonotype was sampled from a human donor who donated a stem cell graft to a child with SCID. The material was PBMCs from the stem cell graft donor, obtained from the stem cell graft. The chain uses TRBV5-5 and TRBJ1-1, with D tentatively TRBD1 (6 bases). The CDR3 is CASSLYGSGQLNTEAFF. The CDR3, as DNA: TGTGCCAGCAGCTTGTATGGGTCTGGACAGCTGAACACTGAAGCTTTCTTT.